A single sample is the source of the 16 T cell receptor beta chains below, sequenced in a study of identical twins. TCRdb analysed the 5' RACE reads with MiXCR anew, one entry per CDR3 protein. The data hold a few hundred thousand distinct CDR3 sequences, with under 8.5% observed a single time. The sample was also linked to a second study, of T cells expressing NK-cell markers.

Sequenced sample: CD8+ T cells sorted from blood. The source of these receptors is a woman under 30 in good health.

This clonotype was detected many times. This sequence joins TRBV12-3 or TRBV12-4 and TRBJ2-1, with 11 bases that match TRBD2. V was pared by 6 bases and J by 8 bases, with 6 bases of the junction left unmatched. The CDR3 covers 14 residues. In DNA, the CDR3 is TGTGCCAGCAGCCTTAGCGGGAGGGCCCATGAGCAGTTCTTC. The encoded protein is CASSLSGRAHEQFF.

The chain uses TRBV12-5 and TRBJ2-1, with 7 bases aligning to TRBD1. This CDR3 region has 18 residues. The V and J ends lost 6 bases and 5 bases, in that order; junction bases with no gene match: 19. Germline values: CDR1 LGHNT, CDR2 FRNRAP. This CDR3 reads CASGGQRTRPPPDNEQFF. The CDR3 nucleotides read TGTGCTAGTGGGGGACAGAGAACCCGACCCCCCCCGGACAATGAGCAGTTCTTC.

The chain employs TRBV7-2 and TRBJ2-7; D gene uncertain. The CDR3 runs to 14 residues. V lost 5 bases to trimming and J lost 2 bases, with 13 bases between them. Per germline, CDR1 SGHTA and CDR2 FQGNSA. CDR3 sequence (DNA): TGTGCCAGCAGCCACGGTCTATCAGCCTACGAGCAGTACTTC. It encodes CASSHGLSAYEQYF.

This clonotype was counted ten times or more. The rearrangement links TRBV5-1 to TRBJ2-2, with TRBD2 identical over 9 bases. This CDR3 is 14 amino acids long. Germline loops: CDR1 SGHRS, CDR2 YFSETQ. The ends lost 5 bases at V and 7 bases at J; junction bases unmatched: 6. CDR3 sequence: CASRSSGMSGELFF. The CDR3 DNA reads TGCGCCAGCAGGTCTAGCGGGATGAGCGGGGAGCTGTTTTTT.

This clonotype was picked up a small number of times. The chain uses TRBV27 and TRBJ1-2; TRBD1 agrees at 8 bases. There are 17 residues in the CDR3. Trimming removed 5 bases from V and 8 bases from J; junction bases left unmatched: 19. Germline V gene lookup returns CDR1 MNHEY and CDR2 SMNVEV (reference sequence). The CDR3 here is CASSPSDRERKGVGYTF. DNA for the CDR3: TGTGCCAGCAGTCCCTCGGACAGGGAAAGAAAGGGTGTGGGCTACACCTTC.

This clonotype has a count of ten or more. J is TRBJ2-1 and V is TRBV5-1; 10 bases align to TRBD2. Trimming at V came to 9 bases and at J to 9 bases, leaving 9 bases not matched to a gene. This CDR3 region has 13 residues. Germline loops: CDR1 SGHRS, CDR2 YFSETQ. The chain's CDR3 is CANKREGLGEQFF. CDR3 DNA sequence: TGCGCCAACAAGCGGGAGGGGTTGGGTGAGCAGTTCTTC.

In this sample, this clonotype turned up a few times. The gene calls are TRBV7-9 and TRBJ1-1; perhaps TRBD1 as D (5 bases). Germline values: CDR1 SEHNR, CDR2 FQNEAQ (reference sequence). Trimming shortened V by 8 bases and J by 5 bases, and 12 bases separated the two germline ends. CDR3 length: 12 residues. The CDR3 protein is CASARGETEAFF. CDR3 DNA sequence: TGTGCCAGCGCGAGGGGAGAGACTGAAGCTTTCTTT.

The chain links TRBV27 to TRBJ2-1; no definite D call. The V end was cut by 3 bases, the J end by 10 bases, with 10 bases between. Germline V gene data show CDR1 as MNHEY and CDR2 as SMNVEV (reference sequence). The CDR3 extends over 12 amino acids. Here the CDR3 reads CASSFPPREQFF. CDR3 in DNA: TGTGCCAGCAGTTTCCCTCCCAGGGAGCAGTTCTTC.

This clonotype was found a few times. The chain links TRBV7-9 to TRBJ2-2, with 7 bases fitting TRBD1. Germline V gene lookup returns CDR1 SEHNR and CDR2 FQNEAQ (reference sequence). V shed 5 bases and J 0 bases; nucleotides not matched to a gene: 3. The CDR3 spans 15 residues. The DNA of the CDR3 is TGTGCCAGCAGCAACAGGGGTGCGAACACCGGGGAGCTGTTTTTT. It is translated as CASSNRGANTGELFF.

This clonotype was recorded many times. The chain couples TRBV12-3 or TRBV12-4 to TRBJ1-1, with D possibly being TRBD1 (5 bases). The CDR3 is 15 residues long. Trimming shortened V by 4 bases and J by 7 bases, and 19 bases separated the two germline ends. CDR3 amino acids: CASSSPRTPLFEAFF. The CDR3 bases are TGTGCCAGCAGTTCGCCCAGGACACCCCTCTTTGAAGCTTTCTTT.

This clonotype was seen repeatedly, ten times or more. The chain uses TRBV9 and TRBJ1-1; D not certain. Germline V gene lookup returns CDR1 SGDLS and CDR2 YYNGEE. The CDR3 loop spans 13 amino acids. V shed 0 bases and J shed 2 bases, with 5 bases lying between them. Here the CDR3 reads CASSVDGNTEAFF. As DNA, the CDR3 is TGTGCCAGCAGCGTAGACGGAAACACTGAAGCTTTCTTT.

The rearrangement links TRBV6-5 to TRBJ2-5; no clear D gene. V lost 6 bases to trimming and J lost 5 bases, with 10 bases between them. The CDR3 has 12 amino acids. Germline V gene sequence: CDR1 MNHEY, CDR2 SVGAGI. The CDR3 spells CASRTVGETQYF. DNA of the CDR3: TGTGCCAGCAGAACAGTCGGCGAGACCCAGTACTTC.

This clonotype was counted ten times or more. The chain has TRBV7-8 and TRBJ2-1, with 13 bases fitting TRBD2. The germline V gene has CDR1 SGHVS and CDR2 FQNEAQ. The CDR3 length is 16 residues. The junction had 9 bases not matched to a gene; V was cut back by 3 bases and J by 10 bases. The CDR3 loop reads CASSFQGLAGSREQFF. As DNA, the CDR3 is TGTGCCAGCAGCTTTCAGGGACTAGCGGGATCCCGGGAGCAGTTCTTC.

Many counts were recorded for this clonotype. CDR3: CSARERPGLASETQYF. The CDR3 DNA reads TGCAGTGCTAGAGAACGCCCGGGACTAGCTTCGGAGACCCAGTACTTC. V usage is TRBV20-1 and J usage is TRBJ2-5, with TRBD2 matching 9 bases. V lost 0 bases, J lost 5 bases, and 10 bases stayed unmatched. The CDR3 contains 16 residues. The germline V gene has CDR1 DFQATT and CDR2 SNEGSKA (reference sequence).

In this sample, this clonotype turned up many times. The CDR3, as DNA: TGTGCCAGCAGCAGATCCCTCTCCTACGAGCAGTACTTC. Residues: CASSRSLSYEQYF. The V gene is TRBV7-9, the J gene TRBJ2-7, with D unclear. Trimming pared 5 bases from V and 0 bases from J, leaving 8 bases between. Germline CDR1 is SEHNR and CDR2 is FQNEAQ (reference sequence). CDR3 length: 13 amino acids.

The chain recombines TRBV12-3 or TRBV12-4 with TRBJ1-2; D remains unclear. This CDR3 has 13 residues. V gave up 5 bases and J gave up 8 bases, with 15 bases separating them. The CDR3 protein is CASSPPISRGYTF. Here the CDR3 DNA reads TGTGCCAGCAGTCCCCCCATCTCCCGGGGCTACACCTTC.